This entry lists 22 T cell receptor beta chains sequenced from one sample in a study of cytomegalovirus exposure and HLA in healthy donors. PCR amplification relied on 60 Vbeta primers (plus 13 Jbeta primers). Data came from immunoSEQ multiplex PCR; TCRdb stores just in-frame clones and leaves some out. The sample has fewer than 150,000 clones; 82% are singletons. The sequenced sample was PBMCs. The receptor source for this set is a male donor in good health and CMV-seronegative.

J is TRBJ2-5 and V is TRBV18; D is perhaps TRBD1 (6 bases). This CDR3 has 17 amino acids. V was shortened by 4 bases and J by 1 base, with 19 bases between the two germline ends. Looked up from germline, CDR1 is KGHSH and CDR2 is LQKENI. CDR3 residues: CASSLETAGTTQETQYF. The CDR3, as DNA: TGTGCCAGCTCACTGGAAACCGCCGGGACAACCCAAGAGACCCAGTACTTC. The variable domain in full, completed from reference TRBV18 and TRBJ2-5, reads NAGVMQNPRHLVRRRGQEARLRCSPMKGHSHVYWYRQLPEEGLKFMVYLQKENIIDESGMPKERFSAEFPKEGPSILRIQQVVRGDSAAYFCASSLETAGTTQETQYFGPGTRLLVL.

The chain links TRBV5-5 to TRBJ1-4, with 10 nucleotides matching TRBD1. The ends lost 4 bases at V and 3 bases at J; junction bases unmatched: 3. CDR1 and CDR2 (germline): SGHKS, YYEKEE (reference sequence). The CDR3 totals 15 residues. CDR3 residues: CASSQGQGSNEKLFF. DNA of the CDR3: TGTGCCAGCAGCCAGGGACAGGGGTCTAATGAAAAACTGTTTTTT.

The gene calls are TRBV10-1 and TRBJ2-3, with D uncertain. V lost 2 bases to trimming and J lost 4 bases, with 10 bases between them. The CDR3 has 14 amino acids. Per germline, CDR1 WNHNN and CDR2 SYGVQD (reference sequence). In nucleotides, the CDR3 is TGCGCCAGCAGTGAGCCCGACGAGGCAGATACGCAGTATTTT. Translated: CASSEPDEADTQYF.

The V call is TRBV9, the J call TRBJ2-1; weak D call: TRBD2 (6 bases). From germline, CDR1 is SGDLS and CDR2 YYNGEE. The CDR3 runs 16 residues. V gave up 0 bases and J gave up 8 bases, with 18 bases separating them. The chain's CDR3 is CASSVARDSRGDEQFF. The CDR3 DNA is TGTGCCAGCAGCGTAGCCCGGGACTCCCGTGGGGATGAGCAGTTCTTC.

The chain carries TRBV7-6 and TRBJ2-1, with TRBD2 matching over 7 bases. The CDR3 spans 16 residues. With V trimmed by 2 bases and J by 1 base, 5 bases remained unmatched. The V gene's germline CDR1 is SGHVS and CDR2 FNYEAQ. In DNA, the CDR3 is TGTGCCAGCAGCTTACCTCCGGGGGGATCCTACAATGAGCAGTTCTTC. Its protein is CASSLPPGGSYNEQFF.

This clone was recorded once. This chain joins TRBV18 and TRBJ1-5; D is perhaps TRBD1 (6 bases). In germline, CDR1 is KGHSH, CDR2 LQKENI. V shed 4 bases and J shed 5 bases, with 12 bases lying between them. The CDR3 spans 14 residues. In DNA, the CDR3 is TGTGCCAGCTCACTTCAGGGGAGCGATCAGCCCCAGCATTTT. It yields the protein CASSLQGSDQPQHF.

This clone occurred a few times. J is TRBJ1-2 and V is TRBV4-3; TRBD1 is a possible D gene (5 bases). V was clipped by 0 bases and J by 1 base, with 18 bases between them. CDR1 and CDR2 (germline): LGHNA, YSLEER. The CDR3 contains 18 residues. CDR3 sequence (DNA): TGCGCCAGCAGCCAAGAGGGGGGAATGAGAAGACTTAACTATGGCTACACCTTC. Amino acids: CASSQEGGMRRLNYGYTF.

CDR3 sequence: CASSLLAGGPSDTQYF. The CDR3 DNA reads as TGCGCCAGCAGCCTTTTAGCGGGAGGGCCGTCAGATACGCAGTATTTT. V usage is TRBV5-1 and J usage is TRBJ2-3; 11 bases agree with TRBD2. The CDR3 consists of 16 residues. Per germline, CDR1 SGHRS and CDR2 YFSETQ. V lost 4 bases and J lost 4; bases outside the gene matches: 8.

The rearrangement links TRBV27 to TRBJ1-4; 8 bases fit TRBD1. The CDR3 length is 14 residues. CDR1 and CDR2 from the germline V gene are MNHEY and SMNVEV (reference sequence). Germline trimming cut 7 bases from V and 8 bases from J; bases unmatched to any gene: 9. The CDR3 nucleotides read TGTGCCAGCACCCCTGACAGGGGAAGCGAAAAACTGTTTTTT. It yields the protein CASTPDRGSEKLFF.

The chain recombines TRBV15 with TRBJ2-7, with 7 bases aligning to TRBD1. V shed 0 bases, J shed 6 bases, and the junction held 14 bases outside the gene matches. The CDR3 has 17 residues. Germline CDR1 LNHNV, CDR2 YYDKDF (reference sequence). The CDR3: CATSRDLPSAGGFEQYF. DNA of the CDR3: TGTGCCACCAGCAGAGATCTTCCCTCGGCAGGGGGTTTCGAGCAGTACTTC.

V gene TRBV9 combines with J gene TRBJ2-7; D gene unclear. The CDR3 has 15 residues. Trimming stripped 1 base from V and 3 bases from J, with 14 bases between. Germline V CDR1 and CDR2: SGDLS, YYNGEE. The CDR3 sequence is CASSVSSSPYYEQYF. The DNA of the CDR3 is TGTGCCAGCAGCGTAAGTAGCTCACCCTACTACGAGCAGTACTTC.

The count of this clone is one. The V gene is TRBV10-3, the J gene TRBJ2-7, with 9 positions matching TRBD1. Trimming at V came to 6 bases and at J to 2 bases, leaving 5 bases not matched to a gene. Germline-derived CDR1 and CDR2 are ENHRY and SYGVKD. The CDR3 covers 14 residues. The CDR3 is CAIRKGQGAYEQYF. The CDR3 DNA is TGTGCCATCAGAAAGGGACAGGGCGCCTACGAGCAGTACTTC.

This clone has more than one count but fewer than ten. As DNA, the CDR3 is TGTGCCAGCAGCGGTGGCTCCCAAGAAACGACATCAGCCAAAAACATTCAGTACTTC. Its translation: CASSGGSQETTSAKNIQYF. This chain links TRBV7-3 with TRBJ2-4; no definite D call. The CDR3 has 19 residues. Germline V gene data show CDR1 as SGHTA and CDR2 as FQGTGA. V lost 5 bases to trimming and J lost 0 bases, with 23 bases between them. Together with reference TRBV7-3 and TRBJ2-4, the CDR3 gives the full variable domain: GAGVSQTPSNKVTEKGKYVELRCDPISGHTALYWYRQSLGQGPEFLIYFQGTGAADDSGLPNDRFFAVRPEGSVSTLKIQRTERGDSAVYLCASSGGSQETTSAKNIQYFGAGTRLSVL.

In this sample, this clone turned up a few times. V and J are TRBV29-1 and TRBJ1-1; D unclear. Per germline, CDR1 SQVTM and CDR2 ANQGSEA. V lost 8 bases and J lost 3, with 13 bases in between. CDR3 length: 12 residues. For the CDR3, the DNA is TGCAGCACCCGTGTGAGGGACACTGAAGCTTTCTTT. Translation gives CSTRVRDTEAFF.

This sequence joins TRBV27 and TRBJ1-5, with 8 positions matching TRBD1. V was clipped by 2 bases and J by 7 bases; unmatched bases: 4. The CDR3 sequence is 14 residues long. Per germline, CDR1 MNHEY and CDR2 SMNVEV (reference sequence). The CDR3 is CASSLDRGIQPQHF. As DNA, the CDR3 is TGTGCCAGCAGTTTAGACAGGGGTATACAGCCCCAGCATTTT.

The chain couples TRBV18 to TRBJ1-6; no clear D gene. V was trimmed by 2 bases and J by 1 base, leaving 12 bases between them. Germline lookup yields CDR1 KGHSH and CDR2 LQKENI. The CDR3 has 17 residues. This CDR3 reads CASSPSGAWSYNSPLHF. The CDR3 region has the DNA TGTGCCAGCTCACCAAGCGGCGCTTGGTCCTATAATTCACCCCTCCACTTT. The full variable domain, with the rest looked up from reference TRBV18 and TRBJ1-6, is NAGVMQNPRHLVRRRGQEARLRCSPMKGHSHVYWYRQLPEEGLKFMVYLQKENIIDESGMPKERFSAEFPKEGPSILRIQQVVRGDSAAYFCASSPSGAWSYNSPLHFGNGTRLTVT.

The genes are TRBV19 and TRBJ2-1; TRBD1 matches at 7 bases. V dropped 3 bases and J dropped 0; count of bases not matched to a gene: 2. Germline CDR1 reads LNHDA; CDR2 reads SQIVND (reference sequence). The CDR3 sequence is 15 residues long. The CDR3 nucleotides read TGTGCCAGTAGTATGACAGGGTCCTCCTACAATGAGCAGTTCTTC. Encoded protein: CASSMTGSSYNEQFF.

The chain recombines TRBV7-9 with TRBJ1-2, with TRBD1 matching over 10 bases. The length of the CDR3 is 15 residues. In germline, CDR1 is SEHNR, CDR2 FQNEAQ (reference sequence). The V segment lost 1 base and the J segment 6 bases; nucleotides outside the gene matches: 5. The CDR3 loop is CASSLGGTGAHGYTF. The CDR3 DNA reads TGTGCCAGCAGCTTAGGCGGGACAGGGGCGCATGGCTACACCTTC.

The chain carries TRBV5-6 and TRBJ1-4, with 7 bases matching TRBD1. The germline V gene encodes CDR1 SGHDT and CDR2 YYEEEE. V was pared by 4 bases and J by 5 bases, with 8 bases of the junction left unmatched. CDR3 length: 15 residues. The CDR3 region has the DNA TGTGCCAGCAGCCCCGTCGGACAGGTAAATGAAAAACTGTTTTTT. Encoded protein: CASSPVGQVNEKLFF.

The CDR3 coding sequence is TGTGCCAGCAGCTCAACACAGGGGGCGGGGGAGCAGTACTTC. Its protein product is CASSSTQGAGEQYF. J is TRBJ2-7 and V is TRBV7-2, with 9 bases lining up with TRBD1. The CDR3 spans 14 residues. Germline V gene data show CDR1 as SGHTA and CDR2 as FQGNSA. V lost 4 bases, J lost 7 bases, and 8 bases stayed unmatched. Combining the CDR3 with reference TRBV7-2 and TRBJ2-7 gives the whole variable domain GAGVSQSPSNKVTEKGKDVELRCDPISGHTALYWYRQSLGQGLEFLIYFQGNSAPDKSGLPSDRFSAERTGGSVSTLTIQRTQQEDSAVYLCASSSTQGAGEQYFGPGTRLTVT.

Worth noting for this clone: The germline gene is not matched at one end of the junction; a read error may be the cause. The chain couples TRBV5-4 to TRBJ2-1, with 8 bases that match TRBD1. Per germline, CDR1 SGHNT and CDR2 YYREEE (reference sequence). This CDR3 has 13 amino acids. The DNA of the CDR3 is TGTGCCAGCAGTTTGGACAGGGTAATTGAGCAGTTCTTC. Translated, it gives CASSLDRVIEQFF. Full variable domain (missing parts from reference TRBV5-4 and TRBJ2-1): ETGVTQSPTHLIKTRGQQVTLRCSSQSGHNTVSWYQQALGQGPQFIFQYYREEENGRGNFPPRFSGLQFPNYSSELNVNALELDDSALYLCASSLDRVIEQFFGPGTRLTVL.

The chain carries TRBV5-1 and TRBJ2-7; 10 nucleotides align to TRBD2. V lost 0 bases, J lost 2 bases, and 5 bases stayed unmatched. Germline values: CDR1 SGHRS, CDR2 YFSETQ. This CDR3 spans 16 amino acids. Here the CDR3 DNA reads TGCGCCAGCAGCTTGGGGGTAGCGGGAGGACCCTACGAGCAGTACTTC. This translates into CASSLGVAGGPYEQYF.